The next 6 T cell receptor beta chains were all read from a single sample in a study of immune cell composition in non-small cell lung cancer. Using immunoSEQ multiplex PCR, the repertoire was profiled, and TCRdb retains in-frame clones only, with some absent. The sample consists of about 13,000 clones, roughly 74% of them appearing once. The sample was lung tumor tissue. The receptors here all came from a human donor with non-small cell lung cancer.

V and J are TRBV4-2 and TRBJ2-6; D is perhaps TRBD2 (5 bases). Germline V lookup: CDR1 LGHNA, CDR2 YNFKEQ. Trimming shortened V by 3 bases and J by 12 bases, and 15 bases separated the two germline ends. There are 14 residues in the CDR3. The CDR3 DNA is TGTGCCAGCAGCCAGAGTTGGAGGCTAGGCGTCCTGACTTTC. Translated, it gives CASSQSWRLGVLTF.

This clone occurred a few times. The chain couples TRBV18 to TRBJ2-1; TRBD1 matches 11 bases. Germline-derived CDR1 and CDR2 are KGHSH and LQKENI. With 3 bases clipped from V and 6 bases from J, the junction kept 7 bases outside the gene matches. The CDR3 has 16 residues. CDR3 loop: CASSPRVGTGGNEQFF. DNA of the CDR3: TGTGCCAGCTCACCGAGGGTCGGGACAGGGGGCAATGAGCAGTTCTTC.

Points on this clone: Mismatch with germline at one junction end may stem from a read error. V is TRBV5-3 and J is TRBJ1-1; weak D call: TRBD1 (6 bases). TRBV5-3 is an ORF; its function is uncertain. The CDR3 extends over 13 amino acids. The CDR3 DNA reads TGTGCCAGCAGCTCGGACAGCAACACTGAAGCTTTCTTT. It encodes CASSSDSNTEAFF.

This sequence joins TRBV6-5 and TRBJ2-3; unclear D gene. This CDR3 is built from 15 residues. V lost 0 bases, J lost 3 bases, and 10 bases lay in between. Germline CDR1 MNHEY, CDR2 SVGAGI. The CDR3 nucleotides are TGTGCCAGCAGTTACTCGATGAGGCCAACAGATACGCAGTATTTT. Protein sequence: CASSYSMRPTDTQYF.

CDR3 protein: CASSGRVNTEAFF. The CDR3 DNA sequence: TGTGCCAGCAGCGGGAGAGTGAACACTGAAGCTTTCTTT. This chain links TRBV6-1 with TRBJ1-1, with D unclear. CDR1 is MNHNS and CDR2 is SASEGT in the germline V gene. CDR3 size: 13 residues. Trimming removed 6 bases at V and 0 bases at J, with 8 bases between.

V gene TRBV2 combines with J gene TRBJ2-7; no clear D gene. V was cut by 3 bases and J by 4 bases, with 10 bases left in between. CDR3 length: 13 amino acids. CDR1 SNHLY and CDR2 FYNNEI come from the germline V gene. The CDR3, as DNA: TGTGCCAGCAGTGAGAACTACATGTACGAGCAGTACTTC. Its translation: CASSENYMYEQYF.